These 10 T cell receptor beta chains originate from one sample sequenced in a study of cytomegalovirus exposure and HLA in healthy donors. Vbeta (60) and Jbeta (13) primers were used in the PCR. Libraries were prepared by immunoSEQ multiplex PCR; TCRdb keeps only in-frame clonotypes and omits some of them. Found here are 25,000 to 30,000 clones; the top ten clones hold 0.71%. Sequencing input: PBMCs. These receptors originate from a man aged 25 to 40 in good health and CMV-seronegative.

Notes on this clone: Mismatch with germline at one junction end may stem from a read error. The chain employs TRBV7-7 and TRBJ2-3; TRBD1 matches at 8 bases. Looked up from germline, CDR1 is SSHAT and CDR2 is FNYEAQ (reference sequence). The CDR3 has 15 amino acids. This CDR3 reads CASSTGTGGSDTQYF. CDR3 sequence (DNA): TGTGCTAGCAGCACCGGGACAGGAGGATCAGATACGCAGTATTTT. The whole variable domain, remainder taken from reference TRBV7-7 and TRBJ2-3, is GAGVSQSPRYKVTKRGQDVTLRCDPISSHATLYWYQQALGQGPEFLTYFNYEAQPDKSGLPSDRFSAERPEGSISTLTIQRTEQRDSAMYRCASSTGTGGSDTQYFGPGTRLTVL.

The rearrangement uses TRBV5-1 and TRBJ1-1; D possibly corresponds to TRBD1 (5 bases). The CDR3 has 17 amino acids. Deletions cut 0 bases from V and 0 bases from J, with 15 bases between. Germline V gene sequence: CDR1 SGHRS, CDR2 YFSETQ. CDR3 loop: CASSLDFLGGVNTEAFF. The CDR3 region has the DNA TGCGCCAGCAGCTTGGATTTCCTCGGGGGGGTGAACACTGAAGCTTTCTTT.

The rearrangement joins TRBV5-8 to TRBJ2-7; 7 positions agree with TRBD1. Germline CDR1 is SGHTS and CDR2 is YDEGEE. The CDR3 is 14 amino acids. The trim removed 2 bases at V and 2 bases at J, leaving 4 bases unmatched. The DNA of the CDR3 is TGTGCCAGCAGCTTCGGACAGGATACCTACGAGCAGTACTTC. Translation gives CASSFGQDTYEQYF.

This clone is classed as medium-sized (0.01 to 0.1%) by frequency. This chain joins TRBV2 and TRBJ1-1, with no clear D. Germline V lookup: CDR1 SNHLY, CDR2 FYNNEI. With 3 bases removed from V and 0 bases from J, the gap between germline ends came to 5 bases. This CDR3 has 13 amino acids. The CDR3 protein is CASSERLNTEAFF. For the CDR3, the DNA is TGTGCCAGCAGTGAGAGGTTGAACACTGAAGCTTTCTTT.

This rearrangement joins TRBV27 to TRBJ2-1; 12 bases are shared with TRBD2. This CDR3 region has 19 residues. Germline CDR1 reads MNHEY; CDR2 reads SMNVEV (reference sequence). With V trimmed by 7 bases and J by 4 bases, 17 bases remained unmatched. The DNA of the CDR3 is TGTGCCAGCAAAAGCCCCTCGTTTGGGACTAGCGGGCTGTACAATGAGCAGTTCTTC. This encodes CASKSPSFGTSGLYNEQFF.

V usage is TRBV19 and J usage is TRBJ1-4; D may be TRBD1 (5 bases). V was cut by 3 bases and J by 7 bases, with 15 bases left in between. Germline V CDR1 and CDR2: LNHDA, SQIVND (reference sequence). The CDR3 has 15 residues. CDR3 DNA sequence: TGTGCCAGTAGTATGAGTTCAGGGACTGGTGAAAAACTGTTTTTT. As protein: CASSMSSGTGEKLFF. Together with reference TRBV19 and TRBJ1-4, the CDR3 gives the full variable domain: DGGITQSPKYLFRKEGQNVTLSCEQNLNHDAMYWYRQDPGQGLRLIYYSQIVNDFQKGDIAEGYSVSREKKESFPLTVTSAQKNPTAFYLCASSMSSGTGEKLFFGSGTQLSVL.

The genes are TRBV6-5 and TRBJ1-1; maybe TRBD1 (6 bases). There are 13 residues in the CDR3. Germline lookup yields CDR1 MNHEY and CDR2 SVGAGI. The V end was cut by 7 bases, the J end by 0 bases, with 9 bases between. CDR3 sequence reads: CASTGQMNTEAFF. In nucleotides, the CDR3 is TGTGCCAGCACCGGACAGATGAACACTGAAGCTTTCTTT.

The chain combines TRBV7-8 with TRBJ1-3, with no clear D. From germline, CDR1 is SGHVS and CDR2 FQNEAQ. Trimming stripped 2 bases from V and 3 bases from J, with 17 bases between. This CDR3 contains 17 residues. CDR3 bases: TGTGCCAGCAGCTTAAAGATCGACGGCTCAGGTGGAAACACCATATATTTT. It specifies CASSLKIDGSGGNTIYF.

The V and J genes are TRBV4-1 and TRBJ1-4; D is perhaps TRBD1 (5 bases). The CDR3 has 17 amino acids. V gave up 2 bases and J gave up 7 bases, with 20 bases separating them. Germline V gene lookup returns CDR1 MGHRA and CDR2 YSYEKL. Here the CDR3 reads CASSQLDMGVTREKLFF. Here the CDR3 DNA reads TGCGCCAGCAGCCAACTGGACATGGGCGTCACTCGTGAAAAACTGTTTTTT.

V and J are TRBV25-1 and TRBJ2-3; 9 nucleotides line up with TRBD2. V lost 4 bases, J lost 4 bases, and 3 bases stayed unmatched. The CDR3 runs 14 residues. From germline, CDR1 is MGHDK and CDR2 SYGVNS. In DNA form, the CDR3 reads TGTGCCAGCAGTGGTAGCGGGAGCCCAGATACGCAGTATTTT. Translated: CASSGSGSPDTQYF.